A single sample is the source of the 10 T cell receptor beta chains below, sequenced in a study of patients and donors after allogeneic stem cell transplantation (dated by TCRdb to 2020 to 2021). The library was obtained by RT-PCR. The listed sequencing device is NextSeq 550. TCRdb passed the public sequencing reads through fastp at Q25 and MiXCR, retaining productive beta sequences. Each CDR3 protein gets just one entry, which takes the most common genes and DNA from the rows behind it. For this sample the table gives 70,000 to 75,000 distinct CDR3 sequences, of which about 25% were detected only once. Jointly, the top ten make up about 26% of the sample. Sequencing used blood, either unsorted or a sorted T cell fraction (not recorded which). Receptors were obtained from a human donor who was either an allogeneic HSCT recipient or a stem cell or donor lymphocyte infusion donor (not recorded which). It is not recorded whose cells these are; they may come from a transplant donor.

This clonotype was seen more than once but under ten times. The V call is TRBV5-5, the J call TRBJ1-1; no definite D call. This CDR3 region has 14 residues. Germline assignment: CDR1 SGHKS and CDR2 YYEKEE (reference sequence). Trimming removed 2 bases from V and 2 bases from J, with 10 bases in between. The CDR3, as DNA: TGTGCCAGCAGCTTAGGTTTCGGAAACACTGAAGCTTTCTTT. This translates into CASSLGFGNTEAFF.

Only a few counts were recorded for this clonotype. The rearrangement uses TRBV12-3 or TRBV12-4 and TRBJ1-1, with a possible D match to TRBD1 (5 bases). The V gene lost 6 bases and the J gene lost 4 bases, with 21 bases spanning the gap. The CDR3 spans 16 residues. CDR3 in amino acids: CASSAWSGAPVTEAFF. Here the CDR3 DNA reads TGTGCCAGCAGCGCGTGGTCCGGGGCGCCGGTCACTGAAGCTTTCTTT.

The gene calls are TRBV3-1 and TRBJ2-1; D unclear. Trimming stripped 4 bases from V and 0 bases from J, with 7 bases between. Germline CDR1 and CDR2: LGHDT and YNNKEL (reference sequence). The CDR3 runs to 14 residues. Here the CDR3 DNA reads TGTGCCAGCAGCCGCACTAACTCCTACAATGAGCAGTTCTTC. It encodes CASSRTNSYNEQFF.

The chain uses TRBV10-3 and TRBJ2-5; 7 bases map to TRBD2. J lost 6 bases, V lost 7 bases, and 5 bases had no gene match. This CDR3 is 12 amino acids long. CDR1 is ENHRY, CDR2 SYGVKD, per germline. CDR3 in amino acids: CAITPGLKTQYF. DNA of the CDR3: TGTGCCATCACCCCGGGACTAAAGACCCAGTACTTC.

This clonotype was detected many times. The V call is TRBV20-1, the J call TRBJ1-5; the D gene is possibly TRBD1 (6 bases). The V gene lost 5 bases and the J gene lost 6 bases, with 17 bases spanning the gap. The CDR3 contains 14 residues. CDR1 and CDR2 from the germline V gene are DFQATT and SNEGSKA (reference sequence). The CDR3: CSARMKGVVQPQHF. CDR3 coding DNA: TGCAGTGCTCGCATGAAGGGGGTGGTTCAGCCCCAGCATTTT.

The rearrangement joins TRBV7-8 to TRBJ1-1; D is uncertain. Germline values: CDR1 SGHVS, CDR2 FQNEAQ. Deletions cut 2 bases from V and 0 bases from J, with 16 bases between. The CDR3 loop spans 17 amino acids. CDR3 in DNA: TGTGCCAGCAGCTTACCCACTTATCGGGAACTGAACACTGAAGCTTTCTTT. As protein: CASSLPTYRELNTEAFF. Full variable domain (outside the CDR3, taken from reference TRBV7-8 and TRBJ1-1): GAGVSQSPRYKVAKRGQDVALRCDPISGHVSLFWYQQALGQGPEFLTYFQNEAQLDKSGLPSDRFFAERPEGSVSTLKIQRTQQEDSAVYLCASSLPTYRELNTEAFFGQGTRLTVV.

This chain's CDR3 is CASTHRLYEQYF. The CDR3 DNA sequence: TGTGCCAGCACCCACCGCCTCTACGAGCAGTACTTC. The V gene is TRBV6-6, the J gene TRBJ2-7, with unresolved D. The germline V gene has CDR1 MNHNY and CDR2 SVGAGI (reference sequence). This CDR3 has 12 amino acids. Trimming removed 7 bases at V and 3 bases at J, with 10 bases between.

The chain has TRBV7-2 and TRBJ1-3; D gene ambiguous. The CDR3 is made up of 12 amino acids. Germline V lookup: CDR1 SGHTA, CDR2 FQGNSA. V was cut by 9 bases and J by 0 bases, with 6 bases left in between. For the CDR3, the DNA is TGTGCCAGACCGCGCTCTGGAAACACCATATATTTT. Translation: CARPRSGNTIYF.

V usage is TRBV3-1 and J usage is TRBJ2-1; D ambiguous. This CDR3 spans 12 amino acids. Trimming cost V 0 bases and J 8 bases, with 5 bases left between them. Germline V gene sequence: CDR1 LGHDT, CDR2 YNNKEL (reference sequence). The chain's CDR3 is CASSQDSDEQFF. Here the CDR3 DNA reads TGTGCCAGCAGCCAAGATTCGGATGAGCAGTTCTTC.

This clonotype was seen a single time. This CDR3 is CASSLDGQPIRETQYF. The DNA of the CDR3 is TGCGCCAGCAGCTTGGATGGACAGCCGATCAGGGAGACCCAGTACTTC. The chain uses TRBV5-1 and TRBJ2-5, with D perhaps matching TRBD1 (6 bases). CDR1 and CDR2 from the germline V gene are SGHRS and YFSETQ. V gave up 0 bases and J gave up 5 bases, with 17 bases separating them. The CDR3 covers 16 residues.